In its sample, the clone carrying this T cell receptor beta chain was seen a few times. Its target is unknown. The sample originates from a study of CD8 T cells in ankylosing spondylitis. Findings and limits, study-wide: In the blood and synovial fluid of reactive arthritis, some motif variants had been previously reported. Blood of patients with ankylosing spondylitis appeared to be characterized by a TCR beta motif of several highly homologous variants. CD8+ by phenotype, disease-linked clones were relatively rare in peripheral blood.

Between the trimmed V and J ends, which lost 0 bases and 0 bases, there was a span of 6 bases. This CDR3 contains 14 residues. Germline V gives CDR1 DFQATT, CDR2 SNEGSKA (reference sequence). Molecular-barcoded quantitative 5'-RACE produced these TCR beta libraries. TCRdb passed the 5' RACE reads through MiXCR, listing each CDR3 protein once. The table shows fewer than 250,000 distinct CDR3 sequences, with over 9.5% occurring only once. The receptor was derived from a male donor with ankylosing spondylitis or in good health (not recorded which). The V call is TRBV20-1, the J call TRBJ1-5; D gene ambiguous. The sample taken for sequencing was blood, either unsorted or a sorted T cell fraction (not recorded which). The CDR3 is CSARDWSSNQPQHF. The CDR3 region has the DNA TGCAGTGCTAGAGATTGGAGTAGCAATCAGCCCCAGCATTTT.